Below, 27 T cell receptor beta chains from the same sample are listed, as sequenced in a study. TCRdb re-called the RT-PCR reads through MiXCR, storing one row per CDR3 protein. There are almost 700,000 distinct CDR3 sequences in the sample; approximately 15% occur only once, and 3.6% lies in the top ten. The specimen sequenced was memory CD4+ T cells from blood. The receptor set was obtained from a female donor in good health, serving as a healthy control.

The chain couples TRBV6-2 or TRBV6-3 to TRBJ2-2; 9 bases line up with TRBD1. The CDR3 loop spans 17 amino acids. The ends lost 5 bases at V and 2 bases at J; junction bases unmatched: 9. Germline-derived CDR1 and CDR2 are MNHEY and SVGEGT. This CDR3 is CASSPREGQGNTGELFF. CDR3 nucleotides: TGTGCCAGCAGTCCCCGAGAGGGACAGGGAAACACCGGGGAGCTGTTTTTT.

A remark on this clonotype: At one end the junction does not follow the germline gene, possibly because of a read error. The chain couples TRBV6-5 to TRBJ2-7, with D tentatively TRBD2 (6 bases). Germline V lookup: CDR1 MNHEY, CDR2 SVGAGI. CDR3 length: 12 residues. The DNA of the CDR3 is TGTGCCAGCAGTTACTCGAGCGGGTTCTTGAACTTC. Translation gives CASSYSSGFLNF.

On this clonotype itself: The conserved closing phenylalanine or tryptophan is absent in this CDR3, likely reflecting a read error. The chain links TRBV20-1 to TRBJ2-5; D possibly corresponds to TRBD1 (5 bases). Germline V gene sequence: CDR1 DFQATT, CDR2 SNEGSKA (reference sequence). The CDR3 spans 13 residues. V shed 5 bases and J shed 5 bases, with 15 bases lying between them. CDR3 loop: CSAVTGSPETQYL. CDR3 coding DNA: TGCAGTGCTGTAACAGGATCCCCTGAGACCCAGTACCTC.

This clonotype was observed many times. The rearrangement joins TRBV10-3 to TRBJ1-2; D not certain. From germline, CDR1 is ENHRY and CDR2 SYGVKD. Trimming shortened V by 1 base and J by 8 bases, and 8 bases separated the two germline ends. The CDR3 contains 12 residues. CDR3 sequence: CAISEFGQGYTF. CDR3 nucleotides: TGTGCCATCAGTGAGTTCGGGCAGGGCTACACCTTC.

This clonotype was detected ten times or more. The gene calls are TRBV29-1 and TRBJ2-3; TRBD2 matches 12 bases. Germline V gene data show CDR1 as SQVTM and CDR2 as ANQGSEA. V trimming: 7 bases; J trimming: 5 bases; junction bases outside the gene matches: 10. CDR3 length: 15 residues. CDR3 amino acids: CSAEKGLAGRDTQYF. CDR3 nucleotides: TGCAGCGCCGAGAAGGGACTAGCGGGTAGAGATACGCAGTATTTT.

The J gene is TRBJ1-1, the V gene TRBV7-2; D is unclear. Germline CDR1 and CDR2: SGHTA and FQGNSA. V was clipped by 3 bases and J by 2 bases, with 7 bases between them. The CDR3 totals 13 residues. The CDR3 nucleotides are TGTGCCAGCAGCTTTTCGGACAACACTGAAGCTTTCTTT. Its protein product is CASSFSDNTEAFF.

The rearrangement joins TRBV5-8 to TRBJ2-1, with 11 positions matching TRBD2. The trim removed 4 bases at V and 9 bases at J, leaving 9 bases unmatched. Germline V gene data show CDR1 as SGHTS and CDR2 as YDEGEE. The CDR3 is made up of 15 amino acids. The DNA of the CDR3 is TGTGCCAGCAGCCTTAGCGGGAGGGCCAATGCTGAGCAGTTCTTC. As protein: CASSLSGRANAEQFF.

The chain links TRBV20-1 to TRBJ2-6, with unresolved D. The CDR3 covers 13 residues. Germline loops: CDR1 DFQATT, CDR2 SNEGSKA (reference sequence). Trimming took 3 bases from V and 4 from J, leaving 7 bases between them. The CDR3, as DNA: TGCAGTGCTAGGGGAACAGGGGCCAACGTCCTGACTTTC. Its translation is CSARGTGANVLTF.

This clonotype came up many times. V usage is TRBV20-1 and J usage is TRBJ1-1, with TRBD1 as a possible D gene (5 bases). This CDR3 is built from 14 residues. Germline V gene sequence: CDR1 DFQATT, CDR2 SNEGSKA (reference sequence). V lost 2 bases, J lost 4 bases, and 14 bases lay in between. The CDR3 DNA reads TGCAGTGCTAGACTAGGGGCCGGGGGCACTGAAGCTTTCTTT. Its translation: CSARLGAGGTEAFF.

This clonotype appeared many times. The V and J genes are TRBV5-1 and TRBJ1-2; TRBD1 agrees at 7 bases. The CDR3 has 12 amino acids. Trimming took 5 bases from V and 8 from J; bases not matched to a gene: 6. Germline values: CDR1 SGHRS, CDR2 YFSETQ. Written as DNA, the CDR3 is TGCGCCAGCAGACCCGACAGGGAGGGCTACACCTTC. Translating gives CASRPDREGYTF.

In its sample, this clonotype was seen a few times. The chain combines TRBV20-1 with TRBJ1-2; TRBD1 matches 11 bases. Per the germline V gene, CDR1 is DFQATT and CDR2 is SNEGSKA (reference sequence). V lost 6 bases to trimming and J lost 8 bases; unmatched junction nucleotides: 14. The CDR3 is 15 amino acids. The CDR3 loop reads CSAEGQGDLLGGYTF. The CDR3 bases are TGCAGTGCCGAGGGACAGGGGGACCTCTTAGGCGGCTACACCTTC.

The chain joins TRBV19 to TRBJ2-1; weak D call: TRBD2 (6 bases). Germline CDR1 reads LNHDA; CDR2 reads SQIVND (reference sequence). The germline V and J ends were trimmed by 7 bases and 6 bases, with 13 bases remaining between them. CDR3 length: 13 residues. CDR3 coding DNA: TGTGCCAGTAAACCCCGGAGGGGCAATGAGCAGTTCTTC. Residues: CASKPRRGNEQFF.

The chain links TRBV7-9 to TRBJ1-2; D ambiguous. Germline CDR1 reads SEHNR; CDR2 reads FQNEAQ (reference sequence). The ends were cut back, 1 base at V and 7 bases at J, with 7 bases in the middle. This CDR3 comprises 12 residues. This chain's CDR3 is CASSLEEGGYTF. The CDR3 nucleotides read TGTGCCAGCAGCTTAGAGGAGGGTGGCTACACCTTC.

At least ten counts were recorded for this clonotype. The V call is TRBV6-2 or TRBV6-3, the J call TRBJ1-1, with D perhaps matching TRBD1 (5 bases). CDR1 is MNHEY, CDR2 SVGEGT, per germline. The V gene lost 6 bases and the J gene lost 11 bases, with 16 bases spanning the gap. The length of the CDR3 is 12 residues. CDR3 sequence reads: CASRTGIMGAFF. Here the CDR3 DNA reads TGTGCCAGCAGAACAGGCATTATGGGCGCTTTCTTT.

Concerning this clonotype: One end of the junction fails to match germline, which may point to a read error. The rearrangement links TRBV7-3 to TRBJ2-5; TRBD1 is a possible D gene (6 bases). The CDR3 covers 12 residues. CDR1 is SGHTA and CDR2 is FQGTGA in the germline V gene. This CDR3 is CASSTGGQNIRF. CDR3 DNA: TGTGCCAGCAGCACTGGTGGACAGAATATCAGGTTC.

This clonotype occurred a few times. The rearrangement joins TRBV6-2 or TRBV6-3 to TRBJ2-2, with D unresolved. This CDR3 has 13 amino acids. Germline-derived CDR1 and CDR2 are MNHEY and SVGEGT. V lost 6 bases to trimming and J lost 6 bases, with 11 bases between them. CDR3 region: CASSPISPGELFF. The DNA for the CDR3 is TGTGCCAGCAGCCCTATAAGCCCCGGGGAGCTGTTTTTT.

This clonotype has at least ten counts. The genes are TRBV6-1 and TRBJ2-5, with D perhaps matching TRBD1 (5 bases). The germline V and J ends were trimmed by 8 bases and 4 bases, with 14 bases remaining between them. This CDR3 spans 13 amino acids. CDR1 MNHNS and CDR2 SASEGT come from the germline V gene. CDR3 coding DNA: TGTGCCAGCGTTGTGCAGGGTGGAGAGACCCAGTACTTC. Protein sequence: CASVVQGGETQYF.

This clonotype showed up just a few times. The rearrangement links TRBV7-8 to TRBJ2-5; tentatively, D is TRBD2 (6 bases). This CDR3 is 16 amino acids long. Germline lookup yields CDR1 SGHVS and CDR2 FQNEAQ. Trimming shortened V by 5 bases and J by 1 base, and 17 bases separated the two germline ends. The CDR3 DNA sequence: TGTGCCAGCAGCCTTCGTGGCGGGGCCCTCCAAGAGACCCAGTACTTC. This translates into CASSLRGGALQETQYF.

Many counts were recorded for this clonotype. This chain connects TRBV6-5 to TRBJ1-1; D ambiguous. Germline CDR1 is MNHEY and CDR2 is SVGAGI. V was trimmed by 5 bases and J by 8 bases, leaving 9 bases between them. This CDR3 comprises 11 residues. The CDR3 nucleotides read TGTGCCAGCAGTCGAGGGTGGGAAGCTTTCTTT. Residues: CASSRGWEAFF.

The CDR3 spells CASSLGQGVDSPLHF. For the CDR3, the DNA is TGTGCCAGCAGCCTGGGACAGGGTGTGGATTCACCCCTCCACTTT. The genes are TRBV7-2 and TRBJ1-6; 9 nucleotides agree with TRBD1. Germline V lookup: CDR1 SGHTA, CDR2 FQGNSA. The CDR3 sequence is 15 residues long. After removal of 5 bases from V and 8 bases from J, the junction contained 7 bases not matched to a gene.

V is TRBV7-2 and J is TRBJ1-4; D remains unclear. This CDR3 comprises 13 residues. The V end was cut by 0 bases, the J end by 6 bases, with 5 bases between. Germline V CDR1 and CDR2: SGHTA, FQGNSA. The CDR3 spells CASSLASYEKLFF. CDR3 coding DNA: TGTGCCAGCAGCTTAGCCTCTTATGAAAAACTGTTTTTT.

This clonotype has only a few counts. The chain is built from TRBV11-2 and TRBJ2-2; 8 nucleotides line up with TRBD2. Germline V gene lookup returns CDR1 SGHAT and CDR2 FQNNGV. The CDR3 sequence is 16 residues long. Unmatched junction bases numbered 3, after V lost 1 base and J lost 2 bases. As DNA, the CDR3 is TGTGCCAGCAGCTTAGTTGCGGGAGGTAACACCGGGGAGCTGTTTTTT. Its translation: CASSLVAGGNTGELFF.

The rearrangement joins TRBV10-3 to TRBJ1-4; possibly TRBD1 for D (5 bases). The CDR3 is 16 amino acids. Germline V gene sequence: CDR1 ENHRY, CDR2 SYGVKD. V shed 6 bases and J shed 0 bases, with 14 bases lying between them. CDR3 in amino acids: CAISGHGGTTNEKLFF. CDR3 sequence (DNA): TGTGCCATCAGCGGACATGGCGGGACAACTAATGAAAAACTGTTTTTT.

This clonotype was seen at least ten times. The chain carries TRBV3-1 and TRBJ2-7, with D maybe TRBD1 (5 bases). Germline CDR1 reads LGHDT; CDR2 reads YNNKEL (reference sequence). The CDR3 consists of 12 residues. V shed 5 bases and J shed 3 bases, with 8 bases lying between them. In nucleotides, the CDR3 is TGTGCCAGCAGCATGACAGACTACGAGCAGTACTTC. Protein sequence: CASSMTDYEQYF.

The chain recombines TRBV7-6 with TRBJ2-3; 10 positions agree with TRBD2. J lost 2 bases, V lost 3 bases, and 14 bases had no gene match. CDR3 length: 19 amino acids. Germline CDR1 and CDR2: SGHVS and FNYEAQ. The CDR3 reads CASSFPGRASGSATDTQYF. The CDR3 DNA follows: TGTGCCAGCAGCTTCCCCGGTCGGGCTAGCGGGAGCGCCACAGATACGCAGTATTTT. Variable domain in full (rest from reference TRBV7-6 and TRBJ2-3): GAGVSQSPRYKVTKRGQDVALRCDPISGHVSLYWYRQALGQGPEFLTYFNYEAQQDKSGLPNDRFSAERPEGSISTLTIQRTEQRDSAMYRCASSFPGRASGSATDTQYFGPGTRLTVL.

This clonotype was counted ten times or more. The chain couples TRBV4-3 to TRBJ2-1, with D unclear. Trimming pared 0 bases from V and 9 bases from J, leaving 12 bases between. This CDR3 has 14 residues. Germline-derived CDR1 and CDR2 are LGHNA and YSLEER. As DNA, the CDR3 is TGCGCCAGCAGCCAAGATCCCGGGTTCGGTGAGCAGTTCTTC. Its translation: CASSQDPGFGEQFF.

The chain couples TRBV6-2 or TRBV6-3 to TRBJ2-1; the match to TRBD1 covers 9 bases. The CDR3 runs 17 residues. The V gene end was trimmed by 6 bases and the J gene end by 1 base; junction bases not matched to a gene: 10. Germline loops: CDR1 MNHEY, CDR2 SVGEGT. The CDR3 coding sequence is TGTGCCAGCAGCCCCGCGGCGACAGGGGGATCCTACAATGAGCAGTTCTTC. As protein: CASSPAATGGSYNEQFF.